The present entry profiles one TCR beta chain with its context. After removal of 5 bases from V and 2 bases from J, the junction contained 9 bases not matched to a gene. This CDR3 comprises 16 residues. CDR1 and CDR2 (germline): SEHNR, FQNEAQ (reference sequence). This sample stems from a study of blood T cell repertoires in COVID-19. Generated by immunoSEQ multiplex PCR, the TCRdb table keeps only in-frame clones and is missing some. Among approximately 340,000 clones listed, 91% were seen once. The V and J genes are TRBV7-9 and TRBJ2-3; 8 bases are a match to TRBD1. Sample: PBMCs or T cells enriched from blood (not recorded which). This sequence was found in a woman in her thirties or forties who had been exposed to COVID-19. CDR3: CASSLPGQADTDTQYF. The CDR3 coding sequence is TGTGCCAGCAGCCTACCGGGACAGGCCGACACAGATACGCAGTATTTT.